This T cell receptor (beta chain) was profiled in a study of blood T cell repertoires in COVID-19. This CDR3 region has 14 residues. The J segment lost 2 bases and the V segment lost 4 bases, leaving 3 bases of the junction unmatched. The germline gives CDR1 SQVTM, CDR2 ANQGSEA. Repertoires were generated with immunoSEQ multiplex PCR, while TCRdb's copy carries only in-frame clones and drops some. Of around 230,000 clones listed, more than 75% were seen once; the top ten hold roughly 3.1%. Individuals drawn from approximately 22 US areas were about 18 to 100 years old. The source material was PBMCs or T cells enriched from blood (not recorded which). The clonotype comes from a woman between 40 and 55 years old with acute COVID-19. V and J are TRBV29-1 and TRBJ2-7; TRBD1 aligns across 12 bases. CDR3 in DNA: TGCAGCGTTGGTCGGGACAGGGGGCCCTACGAGCAGTACTTC. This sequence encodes CSVGRDRGPYEQYF.